A single TCR beta chain is shown here with its context. This specimen comes from a study of cytomegalovirus exposure and HLA in healthy donors. Germline V gives CDR1 LNHDA, CDR2 SQIVND (reference sequence). CDR3 length: 13 residues. Between the trimmed V and J ends, which lost 8 bases and 2 bases, there was a span of 10 bases. It was with 60 Vbeta and 13 Jbeta primers that the PCR ran. The protocol was immunoSEQ multiplex PCR, while the TCRdb copy is restricted to in-frame clones and leaves out a portion. The sample lists roughly 120,000 clones, around 73% occurring once. Sequences were obtained from PBMCs. The source is a middle-aged man in good health and CMV-seronegative. The V gene is TRBV19, the J gene TRBJ2-4, with no clear D. The CDR3 sequence is CASSVNPKNIQYF. In nucleotides, the CDR3 is TGTGCCAGTTCGGTGAACCCCAAAAACATTCAGTACTTC. Full variable domain (remainder filled in from reference TRBV19 and TRBJ2-4): DGGITQSPKYLFRKEGQNVTLSCEQNLNHDAMYWYRQDPGQGLRLIYYSQIVNDFQKGDIAEGYSVSREKKESFPLTVTSAQKNPTAFYLCASSVNPKNIQYFGAGTRLSVL.